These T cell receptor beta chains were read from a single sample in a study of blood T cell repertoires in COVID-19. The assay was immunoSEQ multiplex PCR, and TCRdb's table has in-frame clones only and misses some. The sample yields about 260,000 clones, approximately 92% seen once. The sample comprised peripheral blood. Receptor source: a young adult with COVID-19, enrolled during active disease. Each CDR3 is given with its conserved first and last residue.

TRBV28	CASSLSRATNYGYTF
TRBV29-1	CSVPAAGRGGETQYF
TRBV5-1	CASSLGQLDYGYTF
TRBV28	CASSYVDISSYNEQFF
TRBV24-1	CATSDPTTGNYGYTF
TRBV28	CASSSPRQTSGGYTF
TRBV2	CASSLGQGGYGYTF
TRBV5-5	CASSLLAGAENEQFF
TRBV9	CASSAGYATNEKLFF
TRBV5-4	CASNGGKNTGELFF
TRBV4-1	CASSQEARGYGNTIYF
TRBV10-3	CAISEGVAGGTDTQYF
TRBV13	CASSLQGNYGYTF
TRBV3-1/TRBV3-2	CASSLASTDTQYF
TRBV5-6	CASSSYGAGNTIYF
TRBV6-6	CASSYSRDRASYEQYF
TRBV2	CAGKGQMNTEAFF
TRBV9	CASSEQGGSGNTIYF
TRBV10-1	CASSGTGGFYEQYF
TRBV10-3	CAIGQEGGSSYEQYF
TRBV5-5	CASSYAGGPDTQYF
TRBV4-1	CASSQGMDSNEQFF
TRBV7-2	CASSLGDTFTDTQYF
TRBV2	CASSEEGQGTDTQYF
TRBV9	CASSRTRQGDNQPQHF
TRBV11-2	CASSSAPVAAGRGGYTF
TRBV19	CASSIRGQGYEQYF
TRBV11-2	CASSSGGAEEKLFF
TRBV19	CASSMGTGSYGYTF
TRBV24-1	CATSEAGNSHEQYF
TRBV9	CASSVTGGQVGGEQFF
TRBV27	CASYLTGSSYEQYF
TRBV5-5	CASSLGVAEGARTQYF
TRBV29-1	CSVEGPGQGSIGYTF
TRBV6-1	CASSGQGGKLTVSGELFF
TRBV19	CASTVWPNQPQHF
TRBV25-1	CASSDTSGRNTGELFF
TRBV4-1	CASSRNVPGSSYEQYF
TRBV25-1	CASSRGPGEMGAGELFF
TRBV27	CASRSAPQMNTEAFF
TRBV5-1	CASSLARGTYEQYF
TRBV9	CASKAGGEDTQYF
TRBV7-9	CASGRGASYTDEQFF
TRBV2	CASSVSSHSYEQYF
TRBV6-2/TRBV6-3	CASSFGSVTDTQYF
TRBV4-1	CASSPISVTSGRYEQFF
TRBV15	CATRGLAALQEQFF
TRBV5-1	CASSLVPGQGQEQYF
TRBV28	CASSLGRTPYNEQFF
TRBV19	CASRGLAVTYTQYF
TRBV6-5	CARLRGPHNYGYTF
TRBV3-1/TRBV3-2	CASSQVKGGNEQFF
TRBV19	CASSKGTGMWSNQPQHF
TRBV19	CASSYGGQVTEAFF
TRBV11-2	CASNPSPRGSLAKNIQYF
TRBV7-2	CASSSQAGWTDTQYF
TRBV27	CASSLWAGNYEQYF